The clone carrying this T cell receptor (beta chain) has only a few counts. Using its own MiXCR run on the reads, TCRdb lists one record per CDR3 protein. The sample consists of approximately 630,000 distinct CDR3 sequences, roughly 24% of them appearing once. These data originate in a study of T cell repertoires in cytomegalovirus infection. Study summary: It can be stated that public TCR beta signatures indicated CMV infection as well as a matching HLA type.

The sequence derives from a human donor in good health (CMV status not recorded). Some clones in this sample may be carry-over from other donors' samples. The sequenced sample was CD8+ T cells from PBMCs.

CDR3 residues: CASSPTGLATQYF. CDR3 DNA: TGCGCCAGCAGCCCCACGGGACTAGCAACGCAGTATTTT. The J gene is TRBJ2-3, the V gene TRBV4-3, with 9 bases lining up with TRBD2. The J segment lost 9 bases and the V segment lost 4 bases, leaving 5 bases of the junction unmatched. Germline lookup yields CDR1 LGHNA and CDR2 YSLEER. The length of the CDR3 is 13 residues.